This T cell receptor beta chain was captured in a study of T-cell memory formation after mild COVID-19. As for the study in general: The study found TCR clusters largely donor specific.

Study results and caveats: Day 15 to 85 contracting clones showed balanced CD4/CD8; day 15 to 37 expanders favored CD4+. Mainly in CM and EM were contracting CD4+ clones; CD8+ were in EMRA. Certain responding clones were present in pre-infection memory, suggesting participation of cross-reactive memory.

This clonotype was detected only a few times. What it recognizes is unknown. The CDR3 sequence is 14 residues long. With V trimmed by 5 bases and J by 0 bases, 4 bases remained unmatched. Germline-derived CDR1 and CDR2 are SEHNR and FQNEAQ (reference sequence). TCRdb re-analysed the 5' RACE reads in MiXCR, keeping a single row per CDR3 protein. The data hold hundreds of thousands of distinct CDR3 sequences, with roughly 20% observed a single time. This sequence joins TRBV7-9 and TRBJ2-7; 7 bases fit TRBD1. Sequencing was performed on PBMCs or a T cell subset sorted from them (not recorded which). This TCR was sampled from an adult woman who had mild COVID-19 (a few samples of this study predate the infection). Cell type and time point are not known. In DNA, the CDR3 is TGTGCCAGCAGCATGACAGGGATCTCCTACGAGCAGTACTTC. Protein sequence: CASSMTGISYEQYF.